Below are 27 T cell receptor beta chains sequenced from a single sample in a study of PD-1 blockade in classical Hodgkin lymphoma. Relapse was seen in all patients after autologous stem cell transplantation, and brentuximab vedotin exposure was variable. The data were produced by immunoSEQ multiplex PCR, yet TCRdb's version contains in-frame clones alone and is incomplete. The sample has tens of thousands of clones; about nine tenths are singletons. This specimen consisted of peripheral blood mononuclear cells (PBMCs), obtained at baseline. The source is a human donor with classical Hodgkin lymphoma.

The genes are TRBV5-4 and TRBJ2-1; 15 nucleotides agree with TRBD2. Germline CDR1 and CDR2: SGHNT and YYREEE (reference sequence). This CDR3 has 17 amino acids. Trimming cost V 3 bases and J 2 bases; bases outside gene matches: 3. CDR3 DNA: TGTGCCAGCAGCTGGGGACTAGCGGGAGGCCCCTACAATGAGCAGTTCTTC. Translating it yields CASSWGLAGGPYNEQFF.

V usage is TRBV5-4 and J usage is TRBJ2-7; TRBD2 matches at 10 bases. The V gene end was trimmed by 0 bases and the J gene end by 7 bases; junction bases not matched to a gene: 7. This CDR3 region has 15 residues. CDR1 is SGHNT, CDR2 YYREEE, per germline (reference sequence). The CDR3 DNA is TGTGCCAGCAGCTTGGAAGCGGGAGGGCAGGGGGAGCAGTACTTC. It encodes CASSLEAGGQGEQYF.

The rearrangement links TRBV19 to TRBJ2-5, with D hard to call. Trimming removed 3 bases from V and 5 bases from J, with 10 bases in between. The germline V gene has CDR1 LNHDA and CDR2 SQIVND (reference sequence). There are 13 residues in the CDR3. The CDR3 loop reads CASSIVGRETQYF. CDR3 sequence (DNA): TGTGCCAGTAGTATCGTAGGCAGGGAGACCCAGTACTTC.

The rearrangement uses TRBV5-6 and TRBJ2-1, with TRBD2 matching over 8 bases. The CDR3 consists of 16 residues. Germline V gene sequence: CDR1 SGHDT, CDR2 YYEEEE. V trimming: 3 bases; J trimming: 7 bases; junction bases outside the gene matches: 12. The CDR3 reads CASSSIERTSQNEQFF. The CDR3, as DNA: TGTGCCAGCAGCTCGATAGAGCGGACTAGCCAAAATGAGCAGTTCTTC. Drawing the rest from reference TRBV5-6 and TRBJ2-1, the complete variable domain is DAGVTQSPTHLIKTRGQQVTLRCSPKSGHDTVSWYQQALGQGPQFIFQYYEEEERQRGNFPDRFSGHQFPNYSSELNVNALLLGDSALYLCASSSIERTSQNEQFFGPGTRLTVL.

This chain links TRBV10-3 with TRBJ2-5; D not resolved. The germline gives CDR1 ENHRY, CDR2 SYGVKD. CDR3 size: 14 residues. The germline V and J ends were trimmed by 8 bases and 4 bases, with 17 bases remaining between them. The chain's CDR3 is CAILGSGSGETQYF. Written as DNA, the CDR3 is TGTGCCATCCTCGGCTCAGGCTCGGGAGAGACCCAGTACTTC.

The J gene is TRBJ2-3, the V gene TRBV4-2; TRBD2 aligns across 10 bases. The length of the CDR3 is 19 residues. V dropped 1 base and J dropped 7; count of bases not matched to a gene: 17. Per germline, CDR1 LGHNA and CDR2 YNFKEQ. CDR3 nucleotide sequence: TGTGCCAGCAGCCAAGCCGCGACGGGAAGCGGGAGGGCCGGGTATACGCAGTATTTT. Translating gives CASSQAATGSGRAGYTQYF.

This clone occurred once. This chain uses TRBV5-6 with TRBJ2-7; D might be TRBD2 (5 bases). V was clipped by 4 bases and J by 1 base, with 6 bases between them. Germline V gene lookup returns CDR1 SGHDT and CDR2 YYEEEE. This CDR3 spans 12 amino acids. The CDR3 nucleotides read TGTGCCAGCAGCCGGGAATCCTACGAGCAGTACTTC. It is translated as CASSRESYEQYF. The variable domain in full, completed from reference TRBV5-6 and TRBJ2-7, reads DAGVTQSPTHLIKTRGQQVTLRCSPKSGHDTVSWYQQALGQGPQFIFQYYEEEERQRGNFPDRFSGHQFPNYSSELNVNALLLGDSALYLCASSRESYEQYFGPGTRLTVT.

This chain links TRBV7-9 with TRBJ2-1; D gene uncertain. Germline V gene data show CDR1 as SEHNR and CDR2 as FQNEAQ (reference sequence). V lost 5 bases, J lost 1 base, and 15 bases lay in between. The length of the CDR3 is 16 residues. In nucleotides, the CDR3 is TGTGCCAGCAGCCCAGTGACTTCTTCTTCCTACAATGAGCAGTTCTTC. Translation gives CASSPVTSSSYNEQFF.

This rearrangement joins TRBV10-1 to TRBJ2-7; D uncertain. The CDR3 totals 13 residues. The V end lost 3 bases, the J end lost 6 bases, and 12 bases lay between the germline ends. The germline gives CDR1 WNHNN, CDR2 SYGVQD (reference sequence). The CDR3 sequence: CASSDIGQSEQYF. The CDR3 DNA is TGCGCCAGCAGTGACATCGGGCAAAGCGAGCAGTACTTC.

This chain connects TRBV19 to TRBJ1-4, with 7 bases aligning to TRBD1. The germline gives CDR1 LNHDA, CDR2 SQIVND (reference sequence). The length of the CDR3 is 14 residues. Losses at the gene ends were 3 bases for V and 8 bases for J; bases not matched to a gene: 6. The CDR3 reads CASSIGQGQEKLFF. The DNA for the CDR3 is TGTGCCAGTAGTATTGGGCAGGGACAGGAAAAACTGTTTTTT.

V usage is TRBV6-1 and J usage is TRBJ1-5; D is possibly TRBD1 (6 bases). Germline V CDR1 and CDR2: MNHNS, SASEGT. The CDR3 runs 15 residues. Trimming stripped 4 bases from V and 1 base from J, with 11 bases between. The CDR3 loop is CASSGTGMSNQPQHF. CDR3 in DNA: TGTGCCAGCAGTGGAACAGGGATGAGCAATCAGCCCCAGCATTTT.

The chain employs TRBV4-1 and TRBJ1-1; D is unresolved. The germline CDR1 and CDR2 sequences are MGHRA and YSYEKL. This CDR3 comprises 16 residues. V was clipped by 0 bases and J by 0 bases, with 11 bases between them. The CDR3 loop reads CASSQEPDPMNTEAFF. Written as DNA, the CDR3 is TGCGCCAGCAGCCAAGAACCGGACCCCATGAACACTGAAGCTTTCTTT.

The rearrangement links TRBV9 to TRBJ1-2; no firm D call. There are 13 residues in the CDR3. V was trimmed by 3 bases and J by 3 bases, leaving 9 bases between them. Per germline, CDR1 SGDLS and CDR2 YYNGEE. The CDR3 loop is CASSDSDYYGYTF. CDR3 in DNA: TGTGCCAGCAGCGATTCCGACTACTATGGCTACACCTTC. Drawing the rest from reference TRBV9 and TRBJ1-2, the complete variable domain is DSGVTQTPKHLITATGQRVTLRCSPRSGDLSVYWYQQSLDQGLQFLIQYYNGEERAKGNILERFSAQQFPDLHSELNLSSLELGDSALYFCASSDSDYYGYTFGSGTRLTVV.

This clone was seen a single time. This chain joins TRBV4-1 and TRBJ1-1; unclear D gene. The CDR3 is 13 amino acids. Trimming shortened V by 1 base and J by 10 bases, and 13 bases separated the two germline ends. CDR1 and CDR2 from the germline V gene are MGHRA and YSYEKL. The CDR3 DNA sequence: TGCGCCAGCAGCCAAGGGGGATACTTGGGAGCTTTCTTT. It yields the protein CASSQGGYLGAFF.

This chain's CDR3 is CATSGTATGELFF. CDR3 sequence (DNA): TGTGCCACCAGCGGAACAGCCACCGGGGAGCTGTTTTTT. The V and J genes are TRBV15 and TRBJ2-2; no clear D gene. V was cut by 5 bases and J by 4 bases, with 8 bases left in between. Looked up from germline, CDR1 is LNHNV and CDR2 is YYDKDF (reference sequence). This CDR3 spans 13 amino acids.

This chain uses TRBV5-5 with TRBJ1-5; D gene uncertain. This CDR3 spans 15 amino acids. V lost 0 bases to trimming and J lost 0 bases, with 7 bases between them. Germline V CDR1 and CDR2: SGHKS, YYEKEE (reference sequence). CDR3 loop: CASSLDSYSNQPQHF. The CDR3 DNA is TGTGCCAGCAGCTTGGACAGCTATAGCAATCAGCCCCAGCATTTT.

The chain carries TRBV27 and TRBJ2-6; D may be TRBD1 (5 bases). This CDR3 region has 14 residues. CDR1 MNHEY and CDR2 SMNVEV come from the germline V gene (reference sequence). With 9 bases removed from V and 4 bases from J, the gap between germline ends came to 13 bases. The CDR3 region is CASSQGSGANVLTF. The CDR3 nucleotides are TGTGCCAGTAGCCAGGGCTCCGGGGCCAACGTCCTGACTTTC.

V usage is TRBV18 and J usage is TRBJ2-2; TRBD2 aligns across 8 bases. Germline values: CDR1 KGHSH, CDR2 LQKENI. With 1 base clipped from V and 4 bases from J, the junction kept 11 bases outside the gene matches. This CDR3 spans 18 amino acids. The CDR3 DNA sequence: TGTGCCAGCTCACCACTGTCGCCCGGACTAGCCTTCACCGGGGAGCTGTTTTTT. Translated, it gives CASSPLSPGLAFTGELFF.

The J gene is TRBJ1-1, the V gene TRBV28; D is possibly TRBD1 (5 bases). CDR3 length: 12 residues. The ends were cut back, 9 bases at V and 0 bases at J, with 8 bases in the middle. Germline lookup yields CDR1 MDHEN and CDR2 SYDVKM. CDR3 loop: CASGTMNTEAFF. Written as DNA, the CDR3 is TGTGCCAGTGGGACTATGAACACTGAAGCTTTCTTT.

V is TRBV5-1 and J is TRBJ1-2; D unresolved. The CDR3 length is 14 residues. Germline V gives CDR1 SGHRS, CDR2 YFSETQ. V lost 0 bases to trimming and J lost 4 bases, with 10 bases between them. The CDR3 spells CASSLAADGYGYTF. CDR3 coding DNA: TGCGCCAGCAGCTTGGCCGCGGACGGCTATGGCTACACCTTC.

This clone showed up just once. The J gene is TRBJ2-7, the V gene TRBV15, with D perhaps TRBD2 (6 bases). Trimming took off 8 bases at V and 6 bases at J, with 20 bases between the two ends. This CDR3 region has 14 residues. CDR1 is LNHNV, CDR2 YYDKDF, per germline (reference sequence). Here the CDR3 DNA reads TGTGCCACCGGTGAATCCGGGAGTAACGCCGAGCAGTACTTC. Amino acid sequence: CATGESGSNAEQYF. Full variable domain (missing parts from reference TRBV15 and TRBJ2-7): DAMVIQNPRYQVTQFGKPVTLSCSQTLNHNVMYWYQQKSSQAPKLLFHYYDKDFNNEADTPDNFQSRRPNTSFCFLDIRSPGLGDTAMYLCATGESGSNAEQYFGPGTRLTVT.

This chain connects TRBV7-9 to TRBJ2-7, with no clear D. Germline V CDR1 and CDR2: SEHNR, FQNEAQ (reference sequence). CDR3 length: 13 residues. The ends were cut back, 2 bases at V and 0 bases at J, with 5 bases in the middle. The CDR3 reads CASSLSGSYEQYF. The CDR3 DNA is TGTGCCAGCAGCTTAAGTGGCTCCTACGAGCAGTACTTC.

The chain has TRBV4-1 and TRBJ2-5; the match to TRBD2 covers 10 bases. J was trimmed by 4 bases and V by 1 base; bases with no gene match: 9. The germline gives CDR1 MGHRA, CDR2 YSYEKL. The CDR3 runs to 17 residues. The CDR3 DNA reads as TGCGCCAGCAGCCAAGTAGCACTAGCGGGACATGGAGAGACCCAGTACTTC. Protein product: CASSQVALAGHGETQYF.

The J gene is TRBJ2-7, the V gene TRBV6-5, with unresolved D. The ends were cut back, 4 bases at V and 6 bases at J, with 10 bases in the middle. The CDR3 totals 12 residues. In germline, CDR1 is MNHEY, CDR2 SVGAGI. CDR3: CASSSVTVEQYF. In nucleotides, the CDR3 is TGTGCCAGCAGTTCCGTAACAGTCGAGCAGTACTTC.

The chain links TRBV5-3 to TRBJ2-7; D possibly corresponds to TRBD2 (5 bases). TRBV5-3 belongs to the ORF category, with a function that is uncertain. The CDR3 runs 15 residues. V was clipped by 1 base and J by 4 bases, with 15 bases between them. CDR3 nucleotide sequence: TGTGCCAGAAGCTTGAAAGATGGTGGAGGATACGAGCAGTACTTC. Translating gives CARSLKDGGGYEQYF.

This sequence joins TRBV11-3 and TRBJ2-2; tentative D call: TRBD2 (6 bases). The germline V gene has CDR1 SGHNT and CDR2 YENEEA. The V and J ends lost 3 bases and 5 bases respectively, with 10 bases between them. The CDR3 totals 14 residues. The DNA of the CDR3 is TGTGCCAGCAGCTTGGGGAGGAGGACCGGGGAGCTGTTTTTT. Translated, it gives CASSLGRRTGELFF.

V is TRBV27 and J is TRBJ2-7, with 9 bases aligning to TRBD2. Trimming at V came to 3 bases and at J to 3 bases, leaving 3 bases not matched to a gene. Germline assignment: CDR1 MNHEY and CDR2 SMNVEV (reference sequence). There are 14 residues in the CDR3. The CDR3 region has the DNA TGTGCCAGCAGTTTCGAGACTAGCGGCTACGAGCAGTACTTC. It translates to CASSFETSGYEQYF.